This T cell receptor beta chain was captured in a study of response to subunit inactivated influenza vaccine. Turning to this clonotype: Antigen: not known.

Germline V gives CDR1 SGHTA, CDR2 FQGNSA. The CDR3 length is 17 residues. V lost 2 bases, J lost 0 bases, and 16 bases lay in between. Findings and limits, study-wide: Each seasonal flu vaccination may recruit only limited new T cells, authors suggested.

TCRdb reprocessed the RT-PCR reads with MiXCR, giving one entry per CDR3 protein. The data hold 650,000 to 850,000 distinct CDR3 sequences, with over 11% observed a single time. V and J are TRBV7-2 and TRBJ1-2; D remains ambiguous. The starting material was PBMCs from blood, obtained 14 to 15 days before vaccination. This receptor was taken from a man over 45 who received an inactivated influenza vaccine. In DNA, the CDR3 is TGTGCCAGCAGCTTATCCTACGGACTTAAGGCTAACTATGGCTACACCTTC. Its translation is CASSLSYGLKANYGYTF.